This paragraph reports one T cell receptor (beta chain). The entry originates in a study of cytotoxic CD8 clonotypes in ibrutinib-treated CLL. Clones were sequenced by immunoSEQ multiplex PCR, and TCRdb holds only the in-frame ones, with some missing. The sample shows fewer than 25,000 clones, around 75% of them seen only once. The sequenced sample was PBMCs, obtained after 24 months of ibrutinib treatment. This sequence was found in a human donor with chronic lymphocytic leukemia.

The CDR3, as DNA: TGCGCCAGCAGCCCTGGGAGGGGGCAGGACGGGGAGCTGTTTTTT. Translated: CASSPGRGQDGELFF. The chain uses TRBV4-1 and TRBJ2-2; either TRBD1 or TRBD2 may fit D (7 bases each). Germline values: CDR1 MGHRA, CDR2 YSYEKL. Trimming took off 4 bases at V and 7 bases at J, with 16 bases between the two ends. CDR3 size: 15 residues.